This T cell receptor (beta chain) was sequenced during a study of shared clonotypes between healthy human individuals. Study-level results: Sequencing depth was expected to influence donor clonotype sharing.

The protocol was immunoSEQ multiplex PCR, while the TCRdb copy is restricted to in-frame clones and leaves out a portion. This repertoire shows about 1 million clones, roughly 80% found once; its top ten account for approximately 1.5%. Comments on this clone: Its matching antigen is unknown.

CDR1 and CDR2 (germline): LNHDA, SQIVND (reference sequence). CDR3 length: 16 residues. Trimming took off 3 bases at V and 1 base at J, with 16 bases between the two ends. The chain is built from TRBV19 and TRBJ2-7; TRBD2 might be the D (6 bases). This TCR came from a man younger than 30 in good health. Input material: memory CD4+ T cells sorted from blood. Subset meaning: CD45RA-negative fraction. CDR3 residues: CASSIQETGTSYEQYF. In DNA form, the CDR3 reads TGTGCCAGTAGTATCCAAGAGACCGGGACTTCCTACGAGCAGTACTTC.